This T cell receptor (beta chain) was recovered during a study of blood T cell repertoires in COVID-19. Per the authors' pipeline: How many nucleated cells were present was estimated from reference gene primer amplification. TCRdb's table, derived via immunoSEQ multiplex PCR, lists solely in-frame clones and lacks some. V and J calls and clone size are as listed in that table; D and trimming were resolved from the DNA. The repertoire consists of roughly 330,000 clones, with under 90% occurring once and the leading ten covering about 9.4%. Participant age was roughly 18 to 95 years, and participants resided in 24 US areas. Clinical histories supplied by participants themselves formed the basis of cohort assignment. Symptom resolution, clearance, or two negative PCRs marked the recovered donors of Cohort 3. This clonotype originated in a woman between 18 and 29 years old who had recovered from COVID-19. Sequencing was carried out using PBMCs or T cells enriched from blood (not recorded which).

CDR3 nucleotide sequence: TGTGCCAGCAGTTCCCCACAAGGAGCGGTGAACACTGAAGCTTTCTTT. Residues: CASSSPQGAVNTEAFF. V and J are TRBV28 and TRBJ1-1; no clear D. Trimming stripped 4 bases from V and 0 bases from J, with 15 bases between. This CDR3 is built from 16 residues. Germline V gene data show CDR1 as MDHEN and CDR2 as SYDVKM.